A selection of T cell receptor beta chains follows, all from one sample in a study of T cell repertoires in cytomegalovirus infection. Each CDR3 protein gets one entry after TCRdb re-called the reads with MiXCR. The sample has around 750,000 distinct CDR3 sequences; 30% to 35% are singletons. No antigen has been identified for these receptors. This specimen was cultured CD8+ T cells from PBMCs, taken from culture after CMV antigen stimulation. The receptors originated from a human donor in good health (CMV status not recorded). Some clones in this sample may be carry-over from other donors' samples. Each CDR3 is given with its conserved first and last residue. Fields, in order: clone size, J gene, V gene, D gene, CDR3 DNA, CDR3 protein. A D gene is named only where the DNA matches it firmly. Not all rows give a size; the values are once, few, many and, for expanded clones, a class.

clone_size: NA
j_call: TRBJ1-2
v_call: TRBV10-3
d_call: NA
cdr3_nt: TGTGCCATCAGTGAGTCGAAGGGGCAGGATGGCTACACCTTC
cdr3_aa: CAISESKGQDGYTF

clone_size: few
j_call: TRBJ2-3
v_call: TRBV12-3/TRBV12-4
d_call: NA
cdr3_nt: TGTGCCAGCAGTTTTTCCGCGGAGATAACCACAGATACGCAGTATTTT
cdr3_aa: CASSFSAEITTDTQYF

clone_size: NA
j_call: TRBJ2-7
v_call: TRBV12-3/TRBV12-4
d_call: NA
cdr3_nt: TGTGCCAGCAGTTTTAGAATCACGGACGAGCAGTACTTC
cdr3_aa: CASSFRITDEQYF

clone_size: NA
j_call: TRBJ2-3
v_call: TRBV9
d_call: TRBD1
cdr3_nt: TGTGCCAGCAGTGGACGTGGGACAGGGAGCACAGATACGCAGTATTTT
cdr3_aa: CASSGRGTGSTDTQYF

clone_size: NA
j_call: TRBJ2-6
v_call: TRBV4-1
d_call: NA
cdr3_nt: TGCGCCAGCAGCCAAGTTGCGGCAGTAGGGGCCAACGTCCTGACTTTC
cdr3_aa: CASSQVAAVGANVLTF

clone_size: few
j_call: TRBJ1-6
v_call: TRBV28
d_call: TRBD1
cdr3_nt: TGTGCCAGCAGTTCGACAGGGGGTACCCTCCACTTT
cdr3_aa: CASSSTGGTLHF

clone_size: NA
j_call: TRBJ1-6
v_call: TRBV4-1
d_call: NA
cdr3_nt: TGCGCCAGCAGCCCAGTAGGTCTCTATAATTCACCCCTCCACTTT
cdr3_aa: CASSPVGLYNSPLHF

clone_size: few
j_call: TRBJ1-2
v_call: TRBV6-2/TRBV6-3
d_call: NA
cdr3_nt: TGTGCCAGCGAACGGCTGGGGGCACATGGCTACACCTTC
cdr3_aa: CASERLGAHGYTF

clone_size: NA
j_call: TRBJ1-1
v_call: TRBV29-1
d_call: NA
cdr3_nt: TGCAGCGTTGCCCTCGGGATCAGGGTGAACACTGAAGCTTTCTTT
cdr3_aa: CSVALGIRVNTEAFF

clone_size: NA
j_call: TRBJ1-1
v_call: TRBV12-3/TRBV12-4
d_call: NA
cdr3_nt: TGTGCCAGCAGTTCGACTTCTGGGGAAACTGAAGCTTTCTTT
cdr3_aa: CASSSTSGETEAFF

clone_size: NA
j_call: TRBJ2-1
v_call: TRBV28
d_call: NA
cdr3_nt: TGTGCCAGCAGTTTACTTCCTGGGGGACCCTACAATGAGCAGTTCTTC
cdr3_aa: CASSLLPGGPYNEQFF

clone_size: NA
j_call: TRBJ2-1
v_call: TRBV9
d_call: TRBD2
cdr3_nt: TGTGCCAGCAGCGTTGAGGGACTAGCGGGGGGGGATTACAATGAGCAGTTCTTC
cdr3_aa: CASSVEGLAGGDYNEQFF

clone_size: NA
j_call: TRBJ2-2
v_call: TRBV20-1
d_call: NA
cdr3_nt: TGCAGTGCCCCTCGGGCGGACGGTTATGGGGAGCTGTTTTTT
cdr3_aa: CSAPRADGYGELFF

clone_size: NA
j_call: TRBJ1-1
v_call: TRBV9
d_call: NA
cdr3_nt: TGTGCCAGCAGCGTAGGGGGGAGGGGAGAAGCTTTCTTT
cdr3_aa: CASSVGGRGEAFF

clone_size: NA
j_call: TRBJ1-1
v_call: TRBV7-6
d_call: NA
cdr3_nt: TGTGCCAGCAGCTTAGGTTGGGGGAGGGGGGGCCCCGGGTCGAACACTGAAGCTTTCTTT
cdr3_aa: CASSLGWGRGGPGSNTEAFF

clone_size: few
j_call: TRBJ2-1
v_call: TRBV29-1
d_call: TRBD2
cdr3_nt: TGCAGCGTCGGGGGACTAGTCACATACAATGAGCAGTTCTTC
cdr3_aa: CSVGGLVTYNEQFF

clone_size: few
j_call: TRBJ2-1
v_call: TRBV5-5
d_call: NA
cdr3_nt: TGTGCCAGCAGCCCCTCCAGGGTAATATTCAATGAGCAGTTCTTC
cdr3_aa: CASSPSRVIFNEQFF

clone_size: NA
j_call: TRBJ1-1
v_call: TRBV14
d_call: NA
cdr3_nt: TGTGCCAGCAGCCAAGGGTCGGGGTTGGACACTGAAGCTTTCTTT
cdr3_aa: CASSQGSGLDTEAFF

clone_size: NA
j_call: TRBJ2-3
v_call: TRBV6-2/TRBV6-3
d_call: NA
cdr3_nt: TGTGCCAGCCTTAAATTATACACAGATACGCAGTATTTT
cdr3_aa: CASLKLYTDTQYF

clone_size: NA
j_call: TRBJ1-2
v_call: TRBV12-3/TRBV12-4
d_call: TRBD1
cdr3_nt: TGTGCCAGCAGTTTAGGGGAAGGCAGGGGGTATGGCTACACCTTC
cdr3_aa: CASSLGEGRGYGYTF